The clone carrying this T cell receptor beta chain came up once. Repertoires were generated with immunoSEQ multiplex PCR, while TCRdb's copy carries only in-frame clones and drops some. The sample lists fewer than 70,000 clones, 94% occurring once. These data come from a study of T cell clonotyping in hematopoietic cell transplantation. Deletions cut 4 bases from V and 0 bases from J, with 7 bases between. The V gene's germline CDR1 is SGHRS and CDR2 YFSETQ. CDR3 length: 13 amino acids. The sequenced sample consisted of peripheral blood mononuclear cells. The receptor's source is a man aged 45-65 years in good health. Some clones in this sample may be carry-over from other donors' samples. The chain employs TRBV5-1 and TRBJ1-1; D gene uncertain. The DNA for the CDR3 is TGCGCCAGCAGCAACGGGTTGAACACTGAAGCTTTCTTT. Translation: CASSNGLNTEAFF.